These 21 T cell receptor beta chains were all obtained from the same sample, sequenced in a study of blood T cell repertoires in COVID-19. Measured with immunoSEQ multiplex PCR; TCRdb has only the in-frame clones, and not every one. The sample carries approximately 74,000 clones, around 93% recorded once. Material: peripheral blood. These receptors were obtained from a woman in her fifties or sixties with active COVID-19.

V gene TRBV19 combines with J gene TRBJ1-1; 8 bases match TRBD1. The ends lost 10 bases at V and 3 bases at J; junction bases unmatched: 7. Germline V gene sequence: CDR1 LNHDA, CDR2 SQIVND (reference sequence). CDR3 length: 13 amino acids. CDR3 in DNA: TGTGCCACCTCGGGACAGGTCCACACTGAAGCTTTCTTT. This sequence encodes CATSGQVHTEAFF.

This chain joins TRBV19 and TRBJ1-2, with TRBD1 as a possible D gene (6 bases). V was pared by 8 bases and J by 4 bases, with 11 bases between. The CDR3 runs 12 residues. The V gene's germline CDR1 is LNHDA and CDR2 SQIVND (reference sequence). DNA for the CDR3: TGTGCCAGTCGCACAGGGACCTATGGCTACACCTTC. Protein sequence: CASRTGTYGYTF.

CDR3 amino acids: CASSGRDRGHTGELFF. The CDR3 DNA reads as TGCGCCAGCAGCGGCCGAGACAGGGGGCACACCGGGGAGCTGTTTTTT. The rearrangement joins TRBV5-1 to TRBJ2-2; 10 bases map to TRBD1. The length of the CDR3 is 16 residues. Germline CDR1 and CDR2: SGHRS and YFSETQ. V dropped 4 bases and J dropped 3; count of bases not matched to a gene: 6.

This chain joins TRBV6-1 and TRBJ2-7; D is uncertain. This CDR3 comprises 13 residues. Trimming stripped 0 bases from V and 6 bases from J, with 9 bases between. Germline CDR1 and CDR2: MNHNS and SASEGT. CDR3 amino acids: CASSEAYNSEQYF. The CDR3 region has the DNA TGTGCCAGCAGTGAAGCGTATAATAGCGAGCAGTACTTC.

This chain links TRBV4-1 with TRBJ2-5; 11 bases are shared with TRBD2. In germline, CDR1 is MGHRA, CDR2 YSYEKL. The length of the CDR3 is 17 residues. V was clipped by 5 bases and J by 3 bases; unmatched bases: 11. The CDR3 DNA is TGCGCCAGCAGCGCAGCAACCGGGACTAGCGGAAAAGAGACCCAGTACTTC. Translation gives CASSAATGTSGKETQYF.

The chain recombines TRBV7-9 with TRBJ1-2; D is ambiguous. The germline CDR1 and CDR2 sequences are SEHNR and FQNEAQ (reference sequence). The CDR3 consists of 16 residues. The germline V and J ends were trimmed by 1 base and 1 base, with 13 bases remaining between them. The CDR3 nucleotides are TGTGCCAGCAGCTTAGGCCTTCCGCGGGGTAACTATGGCTACACCTTC. Translated: CASSLGLPRGNYGYTF.

Written as DNA, the CDR3 is TGTGCCAGCAGCCCCCTAGGGGCTTCCGGCGAGCAGTACTTC. Protein product: CASSPLGASGEQYF. The chain employs TRBV7-9 and TRBJ2-7; perhaps TRBD1 as D (5 bases). The CDR3 spans 14 residues. The V end lost 5 bases, the J end lost 6 bases, and 17 bases lay between the germline ends. From germline, CDR1 is SEHNR and CDR2 FQNEAQ (reference sequence). The full variable domain, its missing parts supplied by reference TRBV7-9 and TRBJ2-7, is DTGVSQNPRHKITKRGQNVTFRCDPISEHNRLYWYRQTLGQGPEFLTYFQNEAQLEKSRLLSDRFSAERPKGSFSTLEIQRTEQGDSAMYLCASSPLGASGEQYFGPGTRLTVT.

V is TRBV5-1 and J is TRBJ2-2; 8 bases map to TRBD1. Trimming at V came to 6 bases and at J to 1 base, leaving 5 bases not matched to a gene. CDR1 is SGHRS, CDR2 YFSETQ, per germline. The CDR3 is 15 residues long. CDR3 protein: CASTLGQGNTGELFF. The CDR3 DNA sequence: TGCGCCAGCACCCTTGGACAGGGGAACACCGGGGAGCTGTTTTTT.

The V gene is TRBV5-1, the J gene TRBJ1-3, with a weak D call TRBD1 (6 bases). CDR1 SGHRS and CDR2 YFSETQ come from the germline V gene. The CDR3 has 20 residues. The ends were cut back, 4 bases at V and 0 bases at J, with 26 bases in the middle. CDR3 nucleotide sequence: TGCGCCAGCAGCCTAACAGGGACCCTGGGGCCCTCTCTCTCTGGAAACACCATATATTTT. Amino acids: CASSLTGTLGPSLSGNTIYF.

This chain uses TRBV24-1 with TRBJ2-7, with 8 bases aligning to TRBD1. Germline CDR1 and CDR2: KGHDR and SFDVKD. The CDR3 has 15 amino acids. V lost 2 bases to trimming and J lost 0 bases; unmatched junction nucleotides: 2. CDR3 in amino acids: CATSDWDRSSYEQYF. CDR3 DNA: TGTGCCACCAGTGATTGGGACAGGAGCTCCTACGAGCAGTACTTC.

This clone was seen just once. This chain uses TRBV30 with TRBJ1-2; TRBD1 agrees at 7 bases. Germline values: CDR1 GTSNPN, CDR2 SVGIG (reference sequence). The CDR3 contains 13 residues. After removal of 0 bases from V and 4 bases from J, the junction contained 2 bases not matched to a gene. DNA for the CDR3: TGTGCCTGGAGTGTTAAGGGGGCCTATGGCTACACCTTC. As protein: CAWSVKGAYGYTF.

The chain has TRBV28 and TRBJ2-3; D is uncertain. V lost 7 bases, J lost 0 bases, and 8 bases lay in between. Germline-derived CDR1 and CDR2 are MDHEN and SYDVKM. The CDR3 is 13 amino acids. The CDR3 reads CASTHGSTDTQYF. The CDR3 nucleotides are TGTGCCAGCACGCACGGTAGCACAGATACGCAGTATTTT.

This sequence joins TRBV27 and TRBJ2-5, with 14 bases that match TRBD2. The V gene end was trimmed by 5 bases and the J gene end by 7 bases; junction bases not matched to a gene: 12. This CDR3 has 17 amino acids. From germline, CDR1 is MNHEY and CDR2 SMNVEV (reference sequence). As DNA, the CDR3 is TGTGCCAGCAGTCAAATCCCGGGACTAGCGGGGGCAGTGACCCAGTACTTC. The encoded protein is CASSQIPGLAGAVTQYF.

The chain has TRBV4-1 and TRBJ2-6; no clear D gene. The length of the CDR3 is 17 residues. The germline gives CDR1 MGHRA, CDR2 YSYEKL. V gave up 0 bases and J gave up 0 bases, with 9 bases separating them. For the CDR3, the DNA is TGCGCCAGCAGCCAAGATCCGCGGAGCTCTGGGGCCAACGTCCTGACTTTC. Translated, it gives CASSQDPRSSGANVLTF.

The V call is TRBV4-2, the J call TRBJ1-1; tentatively, D is TRBD1 (6 bases). The ends were cut back, 0 bases at V and 5 bases at J, with 13 bases in the middle. Germline CDR1 LGHNA, CDR2 YNFKEQ. The CDR3 is 15 amino acids. In DNA, the CDR3 is TGTGCCAGCAGCCAAGAATGGGGACATACTACTGAAGCTTTCTTT. Protein product: CASSQEWGHTTEAFF.

This clone has more than one count but fewer than ten. The chain joins TRBV10-3 to TRBJ1-5; no definite D call. Trimming pared 6 bases from V and 5 bases from J, leaving 14 bases between. This CDR3 spans 14 amino acids. The germline CDR1 and CDR2 sequences are ENHRY and SYGVKD. In DNA form, the CDR3 reads TGTGCCATCAGCGAAGCGGGGTACGATCAGCCCCAGCATTTT. Translation gives CAISEAGYDQPQHF.

The rearrangement links TRBV6-5 to TRBJ1-1, with D perhaps matching TRBD1 (6 bases). The V gene's germline CDR1 is MNHEY and CDR2 SVGAGI. The CDR3 covers 15 residues. Trimming removed 8 bases from V and 1 base from J, with 17 bases in between. The CDR3 DNA reads as TGTGCCAGCTACCGGGGGGCGGATGCGAACACTGAAGCTTTCTTT. Translating it yields CASYRGADANTEAFF.

The chain joins TRBV21-1 to TRBJ1-5. TRBV21-1 is a listed pseudogene. CDR3 length equals 13 residues. For the CDR3, the DNA is TGTGCCAGCAAGAGGTCCTCCAATCAGCCCCAGCATTTT. Translating it yields CASKRSSNQPQHF.

Here the CDR3 reads CASTWGHEQYF. The CDR3 nucleotides are TGTGCCAGCACGTGGGGCCACGAGCAGTACTTC. V and J are TRBV27 and TRBJ2-7, with D possibly being TRBD1 (5 bases). The CDR3 is made up of 11 amino acids. The germline V and J ends were trimmed by 7 bases and 5 bases, with 9 bases remaining between them. CDR1 is MNHEY and CDR2 is SMNVEV in the germline V gene (reference sequence).

The gene calls are TRBV3-1 (or the pseudogene TRBV3-2) and TRBJ2-3, with TRBD1 identical over 9 bases. The germline gives CDR1 LGHDT, CDR2 YNNKEL (reference sequence). The length of the CDR3 is 17 residues. Trimming at V came to 4 bases and at J to 0 bases, leaving 8 bases not matched to a gene. In nucleotides, the CDR3 is TGTGCCAGCAGCCCCCGGACAGGGGTTTCTAGCACAGATACGCAGTATTTT. Its translation is CASSPRTGVSSTDTQYF.

This clone was detected a few times. This chain connects TRBV7-9 to TRBJ2-4; perhaps TRBD2 as D (5 bases). Per germline, CDR1 SEHNR and CDR2 FQNEAQ (reference sequence). The CDR3 length is 14 residues. V was cut by 4 bases and J by 6 bases, with 13 bases left in between. The CDR3 sequence is CASSSQEVRNIQYF. The CDR3 bases are TGTGCCAGCAGCTCCCAGGAGGTGCGAAACATTCAGTACTTC.